This is a list of T cell receptor beta chains from one sample in a study of control samples from healthy donors and cancer patients. Assay: immunoSEQ multiplex PCR; the TCRdb copy retains only in-frame clones and omits some. Here the sample spans 80,000 to 100,000 clones, roughly 83% being singletons. Sequencing used blood. Source of these receptors: a woman in her 30s in good health. Each CDR3 is given with its conserved first and last residue. The order of the fields is D gene, J gene, clone size, V gene, CDR3 DNA, CDR3 protein. A D gene is named only where the DNA matches it firmly. Clone size is not always given. Where it is, it says once, few, many or a class for expanded clones.

d_call: TRBD1
j_call: TRBJ2-3
clone_size: once
v_call: TRBV6-4
cdr3_nt: TGTGCCAGCAAAGCGGGACAGGGGACGTCAGATACGCAGTATTTT
cdr3_aa: CASKAGQGTSDTQYF

d_call: -
j_call: TRBJ2-2
clone_size: -
v_call: TRBV9
cdr3_nt: TGTGCCAGCAGCGTAGATTACTCCGGGGAGCTGTTTTTT
cdr3_aa: CASSVDYSGELFF

d_call: -
j_call: TRBJ2-3
clone_size: once
v_call: TRBV4-3
cdr3_nt: TGCGCCAGCAGCCCCGCCGGGTCGGATACGCAGTATTTT
cdr3_aa: CASSPAGSDTQYF

d_call: -
j_call: TRBJ2-3
clone_size: -
v_call: TRBV7-8
cdr3_nt: TGTGCCTCAGGGGGGGGCGGCGGGGATACGCAGTATTTT
cdr3_aa: CASGGGGGDTQYF

d_call: -
j_call: TRBJ2-5
clone_size: -
v_call: TRBV6-5
cdr3_nt: TGTGCCAGCAGCCCAAATACCCTTCAAGAGACCCAGTACTTC
cdr3_aa: CASSPNTLQETQYF

d_call: TRBD2
j_call: TRBJ2-3
clone_size: -
v_call: TRBV7-3
cdr3_nt: TGTGCCAGCAGCCCGGGACTAGGAACAGATACGCAGTATTTT
cdr3_aa: CASSPGLGTDTQYF

d_call: -
j_call: TRBJ2-6
clone_size: -
v_call: TRBV3-1/TRBV3-2
cdr3_nt: TGTGCCAGCAGCCAAAAAAGATTCAGCGGGCCTGGGGCCAACGTCCTGACTTTC
cdr3_aa: CASSQKRFSGPGANVLTF

d_call: TRBD2
j_call: TRBJ2-6
clone_size: -
v_call: TRBV7-8
cdr3_nt: TGTGCCAGCAGCTTAGCTACTAGCGGGGGGGCTGGGGCCAACGTCCTGACTTTC
cdr3_aa: CASSLATSGGAGANVLTF

d_call: -
j_call: TRBJ1-1
clone_size: -
v_call: TRBV30
cdr3_nt: TGTGCCTGGAGTGTACTTTCTGAGGCTTTCTTT
cdr3_aa: CAWSVLSEAFF

d_call: -
j_call: TRBJ1-1
clone_size: -
v_call: TRBV4-3
cdr3_nt: TGCGCCAGCAGCCAAGGCCTTTTAGGGGGTGGAACTGAAGCTTTCTTT
cdr3_aa: CASSQGLLGGGTEAFF

d_call: -
j_call: TRBJ2-3
clone_size: -
v_call: TRBV19
cdr3_nt: TGTGCCAGTAGTAGGCTAGCAACAGATACGCAGTATTTT
cdr3_aa: CASSRLATDTQYF

d_call: -
j_call: TRBJ1-2
clone_size: -
v_call: TRBV7-9
cdr3_nt: TGTGCCAGCAGCTTATTAACCCTCGAGGAGAACTATGGCTACACCTTC
cdr3_aa: CASSLLTLEENYGYTF

d_call: -
j_call: TRBJ1-2
clone_size: -
v_call: TRBV7-8
cdr3_nt: TGTGCCAGCAGCTTAGCGAGGAGGGACAACTATGGCTACACCTTC
cdr3_aa: CASSLARRDNYGYTF

d_call: -
j_call: TRBJ1-5
clone_size: -
v_call: TRBV19
cdr3_nt: TGTGCCAGTAGTATAAGCGAACCACGGGCCGGGAGGCATTTT
cdr3_aa: CASSISEPRAGRHF

d_call: -
j_call: TRBJ2-5
clone_size: once
v_call: TRBV23-1
cdr3_nt: TGCGCCAGCAGTCGCATGGGACCATCTCCGTACTTC
cdr3_aa: CASSRMGPSPYF

d_call: -
j_call: TRBJ2-3
clone_size: -
v_call: TRBV27
cdr3_nt: TGTGCCAGCTCCCGGGGGAAGACAGGGCTCCTTACAGATACGCAGTATTTT
cdr3_aa: CASSRGKTGLLTDTQYF